This TCR beta chain originates from a study of patients with pleural tuberculosis. Via MiXCR, TCRdb re-called the reads, giving one row per CDR3 protein. The sample has just under 30,000 distinct CDR3 sequences; 15% to 20% are singletons. By proportion, this clonotype is medium-sized. Germline CDR1 DFQATT, CDR2 SNEGSKA (reference sequence). V lost 5 bases and J 5 bases, leaving 15 bases between the germline ends. This CDR3 spans 13 amino acids. The chain links TRBV20-1 to TRBJ1-1; the D gene is possibly TRBD1 (6 bases). This TCR was sampled from a human donor with pleural tuberculosis. Sequencing was done on a sample of peripheral blood. This chain's CDR3 is CSAPPGASTEAFF. The CDR3 DNA reads TGCAGTGCTCCCCCAGGGGCAAGTACTGAAGCTTTCTTT.